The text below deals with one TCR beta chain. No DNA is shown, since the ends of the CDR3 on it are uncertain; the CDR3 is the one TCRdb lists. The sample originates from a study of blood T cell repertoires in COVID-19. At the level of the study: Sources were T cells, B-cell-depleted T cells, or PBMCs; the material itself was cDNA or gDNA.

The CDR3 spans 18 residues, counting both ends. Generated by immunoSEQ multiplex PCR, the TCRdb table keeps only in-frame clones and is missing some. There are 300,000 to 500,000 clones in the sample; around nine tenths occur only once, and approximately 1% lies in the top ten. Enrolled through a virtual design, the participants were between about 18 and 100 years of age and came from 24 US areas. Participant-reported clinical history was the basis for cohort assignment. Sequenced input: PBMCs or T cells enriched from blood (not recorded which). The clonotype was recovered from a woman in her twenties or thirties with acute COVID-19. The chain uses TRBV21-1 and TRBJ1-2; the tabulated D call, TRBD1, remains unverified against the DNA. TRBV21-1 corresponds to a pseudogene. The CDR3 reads CASSKVGQGAPGPYGYTF.